Sequencing of this TCR beta chain was carried out in a study of identical twins. Whole-study results and caveats: Researchers reported weaker excess twin sharing in beta out-of-frame sequences.

TCRdb re-called the 5' RACE reads through MiXCR, storing one row per CDR3 protein. Of approximately 300,000 distinct CDR3 sequences in the sample, more than 8% were seen once. The V and J ends lost 0 bases and 0 bases respectively, with 6 bases between them. Germline assignment: CDR1 LGHDT and CDR2 YNNKEL (reference sequence). The CDR3 runs to 14 residues. Notes on this clonotype: Its antigen remains unknown. A much larger clone sits a single nucleotide away, making a read error possible. This likely comes from a read error, as the CDR3 has no conserved phenylalanine or tryptophan at its end.

The sample was also reused in another study, on yellow fever vaccine responses in identical twins. That source adds: As reported, the vaccine T cell response of twins seemed partly convergent and partly personalized.

This TCR came from a woman aged 18-29 years in good health. The chain links TRBV3-1 to TRBJ2-7; D gene ambiguous. Sequenced sample: CD8+ T cells sorted from blood. CDR3: CASSQEHSSYEQYL. Here the CDR3 DNA reads TGTGCCAGCAGCCAAGAGCACAGCTCCTACGAGCAGTACTTA.